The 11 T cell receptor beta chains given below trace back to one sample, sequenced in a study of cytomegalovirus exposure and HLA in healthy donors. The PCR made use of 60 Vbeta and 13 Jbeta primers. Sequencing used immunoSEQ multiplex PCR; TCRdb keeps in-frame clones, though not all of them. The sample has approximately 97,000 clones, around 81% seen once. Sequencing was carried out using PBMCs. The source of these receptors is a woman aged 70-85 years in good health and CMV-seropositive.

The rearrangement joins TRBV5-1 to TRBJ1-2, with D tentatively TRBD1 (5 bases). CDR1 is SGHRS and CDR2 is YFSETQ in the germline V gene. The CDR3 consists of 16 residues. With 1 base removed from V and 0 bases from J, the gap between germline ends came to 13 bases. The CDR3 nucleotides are TGCGCCAGCAGCTTGATGGGACTGACTACTAACTATGGCTACACCTTC. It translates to CASSLMGLTTNYGYTF.

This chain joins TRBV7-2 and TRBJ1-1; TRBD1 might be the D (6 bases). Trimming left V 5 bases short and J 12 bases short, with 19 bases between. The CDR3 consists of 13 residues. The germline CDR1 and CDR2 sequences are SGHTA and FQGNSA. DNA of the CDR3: TGTGCCAGCAGCACCCGACAGGATGACGAAACTTTCTTT. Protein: CASSTRQDDETFF. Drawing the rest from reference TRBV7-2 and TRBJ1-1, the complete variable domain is GAGVSQSPSNKVTEKGKDVELRCDPISGHTALYWYRQSLGQGLEFLIYFQGNSAPDKSGLPSDRFSAERTGGSVSTLTIQRTQQEDSAVYLCASSTRQDDETFFGQGTRLTVV.

In DNA, the CDR3 is TGTGCCAGCAGTTCTAGGACATTTAGCACAGATACGCAGTATTTT. This translates into CASSSRTFSTDTQYF. This chain links TRBV27 with TRBJ2-3; D is possibly TRBD1 (5 bases). Germline V gene data show CDR1 as MNHEY and CDR2 as SMNVEV (reference sequence). This CDR3 region has 15 residues. Deletions cut 4 bases from V and 0 bases from J, with 11 bases between.

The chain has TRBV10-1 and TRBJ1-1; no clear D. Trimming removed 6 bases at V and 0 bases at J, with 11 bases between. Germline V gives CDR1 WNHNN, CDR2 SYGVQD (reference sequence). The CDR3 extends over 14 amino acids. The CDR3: CASSQTYLNTEAFF. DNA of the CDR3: TGCGCCAGCAGCCAGACTTATTTGAACACTGAAGCTTTCTTT.

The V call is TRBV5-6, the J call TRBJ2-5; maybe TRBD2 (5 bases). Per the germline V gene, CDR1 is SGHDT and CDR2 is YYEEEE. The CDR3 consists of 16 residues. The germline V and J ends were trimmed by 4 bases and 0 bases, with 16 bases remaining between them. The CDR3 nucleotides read TGTGCCAGCAGCCTCACCGGACTCTCGTACCAAGAGACCCAGTACTTC. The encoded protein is CASSLTGLSYQETQYF.

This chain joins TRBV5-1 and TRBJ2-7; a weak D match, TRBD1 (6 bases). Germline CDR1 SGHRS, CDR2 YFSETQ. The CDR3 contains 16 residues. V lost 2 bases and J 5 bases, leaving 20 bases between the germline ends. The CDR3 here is CASSFWTATKKNEQYF. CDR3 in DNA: TGCGCCAGCAGCTTTTGGACAGCTACTAAGAAGAACGAGCAGTACTTC.

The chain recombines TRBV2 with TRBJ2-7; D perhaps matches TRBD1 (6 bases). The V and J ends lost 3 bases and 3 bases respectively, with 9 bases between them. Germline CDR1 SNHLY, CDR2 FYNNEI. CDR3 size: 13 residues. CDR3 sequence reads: CASSEDRFYEQYF. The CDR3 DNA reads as TGTGCCAGCAGTGAGGACAGATTCTACGAGCAGTACTTC.

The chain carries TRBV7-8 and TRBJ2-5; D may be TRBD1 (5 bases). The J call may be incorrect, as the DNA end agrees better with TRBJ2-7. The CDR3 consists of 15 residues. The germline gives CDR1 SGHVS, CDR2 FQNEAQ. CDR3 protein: CASSPSDSQSYEQYF. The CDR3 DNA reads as TGTGCCAGCAGCCCAAGTGACAGCCAATCCTACGAGCAGTACTTC.

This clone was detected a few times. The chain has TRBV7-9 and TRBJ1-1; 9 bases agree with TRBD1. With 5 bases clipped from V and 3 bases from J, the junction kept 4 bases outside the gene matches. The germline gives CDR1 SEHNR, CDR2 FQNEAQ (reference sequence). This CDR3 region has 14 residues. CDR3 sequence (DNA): TGTGCCAGCAGCCCCCGGACAGGGGACACTGAAGCTTTCTTT. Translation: CASSPRTGDTEAFF. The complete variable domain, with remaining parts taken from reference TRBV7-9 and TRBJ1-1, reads DTGVSQNPRHKITKRGQNVTFRCDPISEHNRLYWYRQTLGQGPEFLTYFQNEAQLEKSRLLSDRFSAERPKGSFSTLEIQRTEQGDSAMYLCASSPRTGDTEAFFGQGTRLTVV.

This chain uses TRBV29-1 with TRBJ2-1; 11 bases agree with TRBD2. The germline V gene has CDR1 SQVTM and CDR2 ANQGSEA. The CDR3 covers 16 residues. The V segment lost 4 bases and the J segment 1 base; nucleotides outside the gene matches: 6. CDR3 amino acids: CSVVVSGRESYNEQFF. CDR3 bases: TGCAGCGTTGTGGTTAGCGGGAGGGAGTCCTACAATGAGCAGTTCTTC.

CDR3 residues: CASSLWTSGRGSTDTQYF. The CDR3 nucleotides read TGTGCCAGCAGTCTTTGGACTAGCGGGAGGGGGAGCACAGATACGCAGTATTTT. The rearrangement links TRBV27 to TRBJ2-3; 15 bases agree with TRBD2. From germline, CDR1 is MNHEY and CDR2 SMNVEV (reference sequence). J lost 0 bases, V lost 5 bases, and 6 bases had no gene match. CDR3 length: 18 residues.